The TCR beta chain described here comes from a study of shared clonotypes between healthy human individuals (dated by TCRdb to about 2020). Regarding the study in general: A couple of women and a few men aged 18 to 49 years were included in the cohort. To increase sequencing depth and limit assay-specific biases, TCR repertoire library preparation and sequencing were carried out by different laboratories using diverse techniques. Per donor, three plates each were used for CD4 naive and CD4 memory, two for CD8 naive, and one for CD8 memory. Leukapheresis yielded between about 0.94 and 8.9 billion PBMCs per donor. The study deeply sequenced blood TCR repertoires of about five healthy adults to estimate repertoire size and the extent of clonotype sharing between individuals.

The donors were healthy, HIV-negative adults who had no recently reported acute infections or vaccinations. Every donor was a Caucasian adult living in Nashville, Tennessee, USA. CD4+ T cells were enriched by magnetic negative selection, after which naive cells were positively selected on CD45RA and the negative fraction was taken as the memory subset. Blood was collected by leukapheresis, and PBMCs were isolated by Ficoll-Histopaque density gradient centrifugation and then cryopreserved in liquid nitrogen vapor phase. Analytical flow cytometry was used to check the purity and quantity of every magnetically sorted T cell population. Genomic DNA was isolated from every sorted fraction and measured by UV absorbance on a Nanodrop 2000c. Comment on this clone: Its antigen is currently not known. Qualities for individual bases were not recorded, and no much larger clone is one base off.

From a lookup of the germline V gene, CDR1 and CDR2 are SGDLS and YYNGEE. The CDR3 spans 15 residues, from the cysteine through the phenylalanine. Only the CDR3 DNA is retained, 45 bases long and in frame from the first base. Relative to germline, V is missing 0 bases and J is missing 7 bases, with 3 bases of the junction outside any gene match. Findings and caveats that apply to the study as a whole: Larger estimated clonotype richness was generally found for naive subsets than for memory subsets. Incomplete sequencing was indicated by rarefaction of sorted-subset datasets, despite the large sequencing depth. Sampling was limited to blood, and TCR repertoires in tissue likely differ from TCR repertoires in blood. Sharing across a few donors was observed for roughly 5.4% of naive CD4, less than 4% of naive CD8, around 2.5% of memory CD4, and roughly 0.4% of memory CD8 clonotypes. Clonotypes shared by all four sorted-subset donors showed higher generation probabilities than non-shared clonotypes. Because the study included a small number of donors, the genetic and exposure-history diversity represented was limited. Pairwise subsampling indicated that sequencing depth was expected to affect the degree of clonotype sharing among donors.

Using the deep immunoSEQ assay, multiplex PCR amplified TCR CDR3 regions from genomic DNA. Extracted genomic DNA from each cell subset was distributed evenly across all wells of several immunoSEQ 96-well plates, and each plate was treated as a replicate. For sorted subsets, approximately 210 ng of genomic DNA, equivalent to 25,000 to 30,000 T cell genomes, went into each replicate PCR. Purified libraries were quantified with a Qubit 3.0 fluorometer, sized on a Bioanalyzer 2100, and re-quantified with the KAPA Library Quantification kit. A separate single-read 150-cycle Illumina NextSeq 550 flow cell was used to sequence each immunoSEQ 96-well plate. Concerning the study's data processing: The immunoSEQ output contained only junctional sequences without quality scores, so filtering could not match that applied to full-length reads. Sequences were annotated with PyIR, a Python wrapper for IgBLAST v1.9, and V/J genes and CDR3 were assigned using IMGT germline references. Reads were filtered out if the reads had weak V/J assignments (E-value above 1e-6), no CDR3, stop codons, out-of-frame junctions, or ambiguous translated residues. V3J clonotypes were defined as sequences sharing an identical inferred V gene, J gene, and CDR3 amino acid sequence. Percentage overlap between repertoires was calculated by dividing the number of shared unique clonotypes by the size of the smaller repertoire. Repertoire richness was assessed with RTK rarefaction, the Chao1 estimator, and Recon v2.1 estimates of unobserved clonotypes. For all TCRbeta clonotypes obtained by the gDNA method from a handful of donors, generation probabilities were computed with OLGA. TCRdb re-hosts the immuneACCESS table, in-frame sequences only. Its copies lack some clones; in the studies checked, an unresolved V gene accounts for under half of them, and the cause for the rest is not known. V and J calls plus clone size are reproduced from that table; the DNA served to infer D and trimming. Across this sample there are over a million clones, with around 98% seen only once. The ten largest make up around 0.47% of the sample.

The chain is encoded by TRBV9 joined to TRBJ2-1; 11 bases in the junction line up with TRBD2. Sequencing was carried out using naive CD4+ T cells sorted from blood. The sample's cell subset or site, from its label and the paper: CD45RA+ positively selected. The receptor was isolated from a man aged 25-45 years in good health. The CDR3 region reads CASSVGLAGLNEQFF. The DNA is TGTGCCAGCAGCGTAGGACTAGCGGGATTGAATGAGCAGTTCTTC.